Below are 10 T cell receptor beta chains sequenced from a single sample in a study of tumor and adjacent non-tumor tissue in lung cancer (dated by TCRdb to 2016 to 2019). RNA was extracted from bulk unsorted tissue and checked for quality with a NanoDrop ND-1000 and an Agilent 2100. Libraries came from multiplex PCR. The data were produced on an Illumina HiSeq 2500. TCRbeta libraries were constructed through three rounds of nested PCR with primers (Table S4) according to protocols adapted from ARM-PCR. TCRdb reanalyzed the raw reads on its own, using fastp at Q25 for trimming and MiXCR for clone calling, and kept in-frame beta chains. All rows with the same CDR3 protein become a single entry with the most common DNA and genes. The sample table records 100,000 to 150,000 distinct CDR3 sequences; approximately 71% of these occur just once. 9.5% to 15% of the sample is held by the ten biggest clonotypes.

Source material: lung tumor tissue. The origin of the receptors is a man aged 30-40 years with non-small cell lung cancer.

The rearrangement links TRBV12-3 or TRBV12-4 to TRBJ1-2; 7 nucleotides match TRBD1. This CDR3 comprises 15 residues. V shed 3 bases, J shed 3 bases, and the junction held 7 bases outside the gene matches. DNA for the CDR3: TGTGCCAGCAGTTTGGGACAGTTATTGGACTATGGCTACACCTTC. Translating gives CASSLGQLLDYGYTF.

A note on this clonotype: The junction differs from germline at one of its ends, possibly a read error. The chain links TRBV20-1 to TRBJ2-7; 12 nucleotides agree with TRBD2. Germline loops: CDR1 DFQATT, CDR2 SNEGSKA (reference sequence). The CDR3 length is 17 residues. The CDR3 region has the DNA TGCAGTGCTTCGACGCAATCGACTAGCGGGAGATTCGGCAAGCAGTATTTC. This gives the protein CSASTQSTSGRFGKQYF.

Remarks on this clonotype: A much larger clonotype is one base distant, so this may be a read error. The CDR3 carries no conserved terminal phenylalanine or tryptophan, so it likely arises from a read error. The gene calls are TRBV20-1 and TRBJ1-2; D gene ambiguous. Germline CDR1 reads DFQATT; CDR2 reads SNEGSKA (reference sequence). There are 13 residues in the CDR3. Trimming removed 3 bases at V and 1 base at J, with 9 bases between. CDR3 sequence reads: CSASHPLNYGYTL. DNA of the CDR3: TGCAGTGCTAGTCATCCTCTTAACTATGGCTACACCCTC.

With respect to this clonotype: One end of the junction fails to match germline, which may point to a read error. The genes are TRBV4-1 and TRBJ1-1, with D unclear. This CDR3 spans 15 amino acids. In germline, CDR1 is MGHRA, CDR2 YSYEKL. The CDR3 reads CASSQGRARNTEAFF. In nucleotides, the CDR3 is TGTGCCAGCAGCCAAGGACGGGCACGGAACACTGAAGCTTTCTTT.

This clonotype was picked up one time. A much larger clone is a single base away; this may be a read error. Because it lacks the conserved phenylalanine or tryptophan at the end, this CDR3 is likely a read error. This sequence joins TRBV20-1 and TRBJ1-6, with D uncertain. V was cut by 0 bases and J by 1 base, with 7 bases left in between. Germline assignment: CDR1 DFQATT and CDR2 SNEGSKA (reference sequence). The length of the CDR3 is 15 residues. This chain's CDR3 is CSARERLSYNSPLHC. The CDR3 DNA sequence: TGCAGTGCTAGAGAGAGGTTGTCCTATAATTCACCCCTCCACTGT.

This clonotype appeared a few times. A much larger clone differs by one base, so this may be a read error. V and J are TRBV29-1 and TRBJ2-3; D gene uncertain. CDR3 length equals 13 residues. V lost 4 bases and J 4 bases, leaving 12 bases between the germline ends. The germline V gene encodes CDR1 SQVTM and CDR2 ANQGSEA. Written as DNA, the CDR3 is TGCAGCGTTGCGACCCATATCGCAGATACGCAGTATTTT. Encoded protein: CSVATHIADTQYF.

This clonotype was recorded once. The junction and the germline gene differ at one end; a read error may be behind it. V usage is TRBV6-5 and J usage is TRBJ2-3; tentatively, D is TRBD1 or TRBD2 (5 bases each). Germline-derived CDR1 and CDR2 are MNHEY and SVGAGI. CDR3 length: 15 amino acids. The CDR3 reads CASSYRGAVADTQYF. The CDR3 DNA reads TGTGCCAGCAGTTACCGGGGCGCGGTGGCAGACACGCAGTATTTT.

This clonotype occurred once. Possible read error: a much larger clone is one base away. The chain uses TRBV5-1 and TRBJ2-1, with D unclear. This CDR3 contains 15 residues. In germline, CDR1 is SGHRS, CDR2 YFSETQ. The CDR3 loop is CASSLVQSSCNEQFF. For the CDR3, the DNA is TGCGCCAGCAGCTTGGTGCAGAGCTCCTGCAATGAGCAGTTCTTC.

Note on this clonotype: This may come from a read error, since a much larger clone is one base off. The J gene is TRBJ1-5, the V gene TRBV6-6, with 8 nucleotides matching TRBD1. The CDR3 is 15 residues long. V was pared by 10 bases and J by 7 bases, with 15 bases of the junction left unmatched. The V gene's germline CDR1 is MNHNY and CDR2 SVGAGI (reference sequence). The CDR3 loop reads CATSHTTGGSQPQHF. CDR3 DNA: TGTGCCACCAGCCACACCACAGGGGGAAGCCAGCCCCAGCATTTT.

A remark on this clonotype: A much larger clone differs from this one at a single base, so this may be a read error. The J gene is TRBJ2-7, the V gene TRBV20-1; TRBD2 matches at 7 bases. The V gene's germline CDR1 is DFQATT and CDR2 SNEGSKA (reference sequence). CDR3 size: 16 residues. CDR3 in DNA: TGCAGTGCTAGAGATTTCTGGCTAGCGGATCCCTACGAGCAGTGCTTC. Residues: CSARDFWLADPYEQCF.